Below are 3 T cell receptor beta chains sequenced from a single sample in a study of T-cell reconstitution after alpha-beta-depleted transplantation in children. TCRbeta library preparation incorporated unique molecular identifiers. TCRdb passed the PCR reads through MiXCR, listing each CDR3 protein once. The table lists approximately 510,000 distinct CDR3 sequences, 18% of them singletons. The sequences come from PBMCs from the stem cell graft donor, collected from the stem cell graft. Receptor source: a human donor who donated a stem cell graft to a child with acute lymphoblastic leukemia.

CDR3 region: CASSLVPHSYYEQYF. The CDR3 nucleotides read TGTGCCAGCAGCTTAGTCCCCCACAGCTACTACGAGCAGTACTTC. The chain is built from TRBV7-9 and TRBJ2-7; D gene unclear. V was clipped by 1 base and J by 3 bases, with 13 bases between them. The germline V gene encodes CDR1 SEHNR and CDR2 FQNEAQ (reference sequence). The CDR3 loop spans 15 amino acids.

This sequence joins TRBV5-1 and TRBJ2-7; TRBD2 is a possible D gene (5 bases). The CDR3 loop spans 13 amino acids. Looked up from germline, CDR1 is SGHRS and CDR2 is YFSETQ. V was trimmed by 2 bases and J by 4 bases, leaving 10 bases between them. The CDR3 DNA follows: TGCGCCAGCAGCTTCCTGGAGGTATACGAGCAGTACTTC. Protein sequence: CASSFLEVYEQYF.

The chain combines TRBV14 with TRBJ1-2; the D is unclear. CDR1 and CDR2 from the germline V gene are SGHDN and FVKESK. The CDR3 extends over 18 amino acids. The ends were cut back, 3 bases at V and 1 base at J, with 21 bases in the middle. For the CDR3, the DNA is TGTGCCAGCAGCCACCCCACGTTGGGCAAGGGCCTTAACTATGGCTACACCTTC. Its protein is CASSHPTLGKGLNYGYTF.